This T cell receptor (beta chain) was observed in a study of blood T cell repertoires in COVID-19. This CDR3 is 15 amino acids long. V was clipped by 7 bases and J by 3 bases; unmatched bases: 7. Germline CDR1 and CDR2: LNHDA and SQIVND (reference sequence). Clinical history as reported by participants underpinned cohort assignment. Exposed enrollees had met someone with a PCR-confirmed or clinician-diagnosed COVID-19 case at some point within the 2 weeks before study entry. TCRdb keeps only in-frame clones here, not all; method: immunoSEQ multiplex PCR. This table holds a few hundred thousand clones, roughly 90% found once.

This clonotype was sampled from a young man who had been exposed to COVID-19. This sequence joins TRBV19 and TRBJ2-2, with TRBD2 matching 8 bases. Sequencing input: PBMCs or T cells enriched from blood (not recorded which). The chain's CDR3 is CASTGSGGDTGELFF. DNA for the CDR3: TGTGCCAGTACGGGGAGCGGGGGCGACACCGGGGAGCTGTTTTTT.